The 2 T cell receptor beta chains listed next were all sequenced from one sample in a study of early T cells in non-severe SARS-CoV-2 infection (dated by TCRdb to 2020 to 2023). Library method: 5' RACE. TCRdb lists the instrument as NextSeq 500. TCRdb reanalyzed the raw reads on its own, using fastp at Q25 for trimming and MiXCR for clone calling, and kept in-frame beta chains. For every CDR3 protein sequence, its rows merge into one entry that carries the most common genes and DNA. The sample data list under 85,000 distinct CDR3 sequences, and more than 9.5% of these were observed just once. The ten largest account for roughly 5.8% of the sample. Specimen: whole blood, collected at baseline. These receptors were collected from an adult who was a healthcare worker with PCR-confirmed SARS-CoV-2 infection or an uninfected control (not recorded which).

The chain has TRBV9 and TRBJ2-2; 7 nucleotides agree with TRBD1. Per the germline V gene, CDR1 is SGDLS and CDR2 is YYNGEE. With V trimmed by 3 bases and J by 7 bases, 3 bases remained unmatched. The CDR3 runs to 13 residues. CDR3 DNA: TGTGCCAGCAGCGAGACAGGGCACGGGGAGCTGTTTTTT. Amino acid sequence: CASSETGHGELFF.

The CDR3 region is CASSLGDGAYNEQFF. CDR3 DNA: TGCGCCAGCAGCCTGGGGGACGGAGCCTACAATGAGCAGTTCTTC. This chain joins TRBV5-1 and TRBJ2-1, with D tentatively TRBD1 or TRBD2 (5 bases each). CDR1 is SGHRS, CDR2 YFSETQ, per germline. V lost 4 bases and J lost 2, with 13 bases in between. This CDR3 comprises 15 residues.